Sequencing of this TCR beta chain was carried out in a study of radiotherapy plus CTLA-4 blockade in lung cancer. 11 amino acids form the CDR3, both terminal residues included. The V gene's germline CDR1 is SNHLY and CDR2 FYNNEI. Study-wide findings and caveats: Radiotherapy was combined with ipilimumab, and tumor-derived TCR clones then expanded in blood.

The table came from immunoSEQ multiplex PCR; TCRdb's copy has only in-frame clones and leaves some out. Here the sample spans 40,000 to 60,000 clones, around 88% being singletons. This clone was seen only a few times. What it recognizes is unknown. The CDR3 does not end in the conserved phenylalanine or tryptophan, so this is likely a read error. The DNA is left out, because the CDR3 cannot be placed on it with certainty; the CDR3 is given as TCRdb lists it. The clonotype originates from a human donor with non-small cell lung cancer that progressed on radiotherapy plus ipilimumab. Some clones in this sample may be carry-over from other donors' samples. The starting material was peripheral blood, obtained from a patient treated with radiotherapy plus ipilimumab. The chain uses TRBV2 and TRBJ2-7; TRBD2, as called in the table, went unchecked against the DNA. Here the CDR3 reads CASSEHVSLVT.